This T cell receptor (beta chain) was found in a study of metastatic and nonmetastatic thyroid tumors. Points from the study as a whole: As reported, TCR beta diversity in blood and tumor was significantly higher in malignant thyroid tumors than in benign nodules.

The germline V gene has CDR1 SGHDT and CDR2 YYEEEE. The CDR3 sequence is 13 residues long. Trimming cost V 5 bases and J 4 bases; bases outside gene matches: 6. In the source study's methods: A distant-metastasis classifier for papillary thyroid cancer was built using CDR3 differences across clinicopathological groups. With MiXCR, TCRdb called clones anew from the PCR reads. The authors' filters were not applied to this entry. In the table there are tens of thousands of clones, roughly 22% of which are singletons. All patients reached thyroid surgery having received no treatment beforehand. Turning to this clone: Its antigen is as yet unknown.

V gene TRBV5-6 combines with J gene TRBJ2-7; 7 bases are a match to TRBD2. The sample was blood. The sequence was obtained from a female donor with papillary thyroid cancer or a benign thyroid nodule (not recorded which). Some clones in this sample may be carry-over from other donors' samples. CDR3 in amino acids: CASSLGGNYEQYF. The CDR3 bases are TGTGCCAGCAGTCTGGGGGGGAATTACGAGCAGTACTTC.